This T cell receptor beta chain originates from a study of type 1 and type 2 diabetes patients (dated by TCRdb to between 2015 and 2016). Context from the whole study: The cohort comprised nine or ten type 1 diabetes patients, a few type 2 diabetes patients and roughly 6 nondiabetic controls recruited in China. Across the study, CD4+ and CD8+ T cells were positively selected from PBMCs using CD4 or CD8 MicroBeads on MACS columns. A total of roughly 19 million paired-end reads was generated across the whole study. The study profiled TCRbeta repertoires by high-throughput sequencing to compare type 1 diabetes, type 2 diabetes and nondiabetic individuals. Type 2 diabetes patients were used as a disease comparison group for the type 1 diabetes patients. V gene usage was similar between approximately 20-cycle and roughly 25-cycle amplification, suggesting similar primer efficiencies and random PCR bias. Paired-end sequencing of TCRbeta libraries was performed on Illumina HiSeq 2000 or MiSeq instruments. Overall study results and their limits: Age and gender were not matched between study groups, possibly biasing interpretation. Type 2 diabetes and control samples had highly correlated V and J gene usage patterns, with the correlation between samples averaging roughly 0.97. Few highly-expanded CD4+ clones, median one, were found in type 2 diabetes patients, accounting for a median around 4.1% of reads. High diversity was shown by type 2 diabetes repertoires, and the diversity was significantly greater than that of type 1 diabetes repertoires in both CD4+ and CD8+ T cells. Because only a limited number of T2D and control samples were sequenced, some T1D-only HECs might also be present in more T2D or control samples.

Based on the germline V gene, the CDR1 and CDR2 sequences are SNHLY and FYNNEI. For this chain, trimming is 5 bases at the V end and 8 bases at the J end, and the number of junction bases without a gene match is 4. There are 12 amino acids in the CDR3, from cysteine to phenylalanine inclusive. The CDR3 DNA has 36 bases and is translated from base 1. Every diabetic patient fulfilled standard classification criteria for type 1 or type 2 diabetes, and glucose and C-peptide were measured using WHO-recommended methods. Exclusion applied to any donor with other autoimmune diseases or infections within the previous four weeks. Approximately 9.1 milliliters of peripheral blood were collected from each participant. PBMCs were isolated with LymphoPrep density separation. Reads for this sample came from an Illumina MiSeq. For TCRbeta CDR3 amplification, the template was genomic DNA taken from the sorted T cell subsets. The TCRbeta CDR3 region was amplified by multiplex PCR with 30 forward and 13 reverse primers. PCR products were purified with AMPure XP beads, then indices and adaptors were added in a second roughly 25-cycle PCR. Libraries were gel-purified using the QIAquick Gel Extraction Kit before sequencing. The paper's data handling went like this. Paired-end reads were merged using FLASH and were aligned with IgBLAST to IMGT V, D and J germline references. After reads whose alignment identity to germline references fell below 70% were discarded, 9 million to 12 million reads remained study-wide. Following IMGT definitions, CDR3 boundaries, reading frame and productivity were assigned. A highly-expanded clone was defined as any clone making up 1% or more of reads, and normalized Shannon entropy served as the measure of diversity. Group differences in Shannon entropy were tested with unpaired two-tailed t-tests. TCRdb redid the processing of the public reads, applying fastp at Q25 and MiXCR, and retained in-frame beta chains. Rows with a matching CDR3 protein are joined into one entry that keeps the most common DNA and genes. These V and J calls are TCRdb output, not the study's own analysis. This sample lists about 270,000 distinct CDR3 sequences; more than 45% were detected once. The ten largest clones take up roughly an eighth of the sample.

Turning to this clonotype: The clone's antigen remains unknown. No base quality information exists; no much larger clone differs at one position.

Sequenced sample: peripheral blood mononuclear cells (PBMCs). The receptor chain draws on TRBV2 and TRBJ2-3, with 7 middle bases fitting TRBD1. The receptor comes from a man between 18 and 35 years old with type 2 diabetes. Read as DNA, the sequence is TGTGCCAGCAGTTACAGGGACAGTACGCAGTATTTT. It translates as CASSYRDSTQYF.